The 16 T cell receptor beta chains below were found in one sample sequenced in a study of graft-versus-host responses after intestinal transplantation. TCRdb's table, derived via immunoSEQ multiplex PCR, lists solely in-frame clones and lacks some. The top ten hold 0.1% of the sample, which has approximately 82,000 clones, around 92% seen once. The antigens of these receptors remain unknown. Here the sequenced sample was unstimulated CD4+ T cells sorted from spleen or lymph node cells, taken before intestinal transplant. The receptors were gathered from a human donor who received an intestinal transplant.

The CDR3 region is CASSLAGGGPDTQYF. The CDR3 bases are TGCGCCAGCAGCTTGGCGGGGGGGGGACCAGATACGCAGTATTTT. This sequence joins TRBV5-1 and TRBJ2-3, with 8 bases identical to TRBD2. CDR3 size: 15 residues. Germline V gene lookup returns CDR1 SGHRS and CDR2 YFSETQ. Losses at the gene ends were 0 bases for V and 4 bases for J; bases not matched to a gene: 4.

This rearrangement joins TRBV30 to TRBJ1-2; D gene uncertain. The CDR3 length is 15 residues. Germline assignment: CDR1 GTSNPN and CDR2 SVGIG (reference sequence). V gave up 4 bases and J gave up 9 bases, with 24 bases separating them. The CDR3 is CAWNRRGPGTISYTF. In DNA, the CDR3 is TGTGCCTGGAATCGGCGCGGGCCCGGAACTATAAGCTACACCTTC.

This clone was detected once. The chain couples TRBV7-2 to TRBJ2-2, with TRBD2 matching 8 bases. Germline CDR1 reads SGHTA; CDR2 reads FQGNSA. The CDR3 covers 19 residues. The V and J ends lost 2 bases and 0 bases, in that order; junction bases with no gene match: 11. CDR3 residues: CASSLSNTSGKTNTGELFF. The CDR3 bases are TGTGCCAGCAGCTTAAGTAACACTAGCGGTAAAACGAACACCGGGGAGCTGTTTTTT.

In DNA form, the CDR3 reads TGTGCCAGCTCACCTGGGCTTAACACTGAAGCTTTCTTT. Its translation is CASSPGLNTEAFF. The V and J genes are TRBV18 and TRBJ1-1; no definite D call. There are 13 residues in the CDR3. Germline lookup yields CDR1 KGHSH and CDR2 LQKENI. V was pared by 3 bases and J by 2 bases, with 7 bases between.

V and J are TRBV19 and TRBJ1-1; tentatively, D is TRBD1 (5 bases). The CDR3 runs to 14 residues. Trimming stripped 7 bases from V and 6 bases from J, with 18 bases between. Germline loops: CDR1 LNHDA, CDR2 SQIVND (reference sequence). For the CDR3, the DNA is TGTGCCAGTACCGAGTGGGGTGGGGCCGCTGAAGCTTTCTTT. Protein sequence: CASTEWGGAAEAFF. Using reference TRBV19 and TRBJ1-1 for the parts outside the CDR3, the full variable domain is DGGITQSPKYLFRKEGQNVTLSCEQNLNHDAMYWYRQDPGQGLRLIYYSQIVNDFQKGDIAEGYSVSREKKESFPLTVTSAQKNPTAFYLCASTEWGGAAEAFFGQGTRLTVV.

The genes are TRBV29-1 and TRBJ1-2; D may be TRBD1 (5 bases). Trimming removed 4 bases at V and 4 bases at J, with 10 bases between. The germline V gene encodes CDR1 SQVTM and CDR2 ANQGSEA. The CDR3 spans 12 residues. Here the CDR3 DNA reads TGCAGCGTTGCCCCCGACAGCTATGGCTACACCTTC. Translating it yields CSVAPDSYGYTF.

Only a few counts were recorded for this clone. The rearrangement links TRBV19 to TRBJ1-3, with D perhaps matching TRBD1 (5 bases). CDR1 is LNHDA, CDR2 SQIVND, per germline (reference sequence). Trimming took 4 bases from V and 0 from J, leaving 10 bases between them. The CDR3 has 15 residues. The CDR3 bases are TGTGCCAGTAGTAAGGTGGGGCTCTCTGGAAACACCATATATTTT. The encoded protein is CASSKVGLSGNTIYF.

The J gene is TRBJ2-7, the V gene TRBV19; D ambiguous. This CDR3 region has 14 residues. V lost 8 bases, J lost 2 bases, and 16 bases lay in between. From germline, CDR1 is LNHDA and CDR2 SQIVND (reference sequence). In DNA form, the CDR3 reads TGTGCCAGTTCAATTCACCCAGGCCCCTACGAGCAGTACTTC. It is translated as CASSIHPGPYEQYF.

This clone was found a few times. This chain links TRBV6-1 with TRBJ1-2; no clear D gene. This CDR3 is 13 amino acids long. V was pared by 7 bases and J by 0 bases, with 9 bases between. CDR1 is MNHNS and CDR2 is SASEGT in the germline V gene. The CDR3 sequence is CASTLVSNYGYTF. DNA for the CDR3: TGTGCCAGCACCCTCGTATCTAACTATGGCTACACCTTC.

V gene TRBV7-9 combines with J gene TRBJ1-4, with 8 bases matching TRBD1. The germline V gene has CDR1 SEHNR and CDR2 FQNEAQ (reference sequence). This CDR3 has 13 residues. The ends lost 5 bases at V and 9 bases at J; junction bases unmatched: 5. The CDR3: CASSLGQGKKLFF. CDR3 DNA sequence: TGTGCCAGCAGCCTAGGACAGGGAAAAAAACTGTTTTTT.

V and J are TRBV14 and TRBJ2-3; 9 bases agree with TRBD2. Germline-derived CDR1 and CDR2 are SGHDN and FVKESK. The CDR3 is 16 residues long. V shed 6 bases, J shed 3 bases, and the junction held 10 bases outside the gene matches. The DNA of the CDR3 is TGTGCCAGCAGTCGAATGGGGCTAGCGGGGACAGATACGCAGTATTTT. This encodes CASSRMGLAGTDTQYF.

The chain combines TRBV4-3 with TRBJ2-7; perhaps TRBD2 as D (7 bases). Looked up from germline, CDR1 is LGHNA and CDR2 is YSLEER. The V end was cut by 0 bases, the J end by 2 bases, with 17 bases between. There are 17 residues in the CDR3. This chain's CDR3 is CASSQDGGGPQAYEQYF. CDR3 nucleotide sequence: TGCGCCAGCAGCCAAGATGGGGGGGGCCCCCAGGCCTACGAGCAGTACTTC.

This chain joins TRBV14 and TRBJ2-3; the D gene is possibly TRBD1 (5 bases). Germline loops: CDR1 SGHDN, CDR2 FVKESK. V lost 0 bases to trimming and J lost 0 bases, with 10 bases between them. The CDR3 is made up of 16 amino acids. The CDR3 sequence: CASSQEKGPSTDTQYF. The CDR3 bases are TGTGCCAGCAGCCAAGAGAAGGGGCCAAGCACAGATACGCAGTATTTT.

The chain combines TRBV29-1 with TRBJ1-2; 8 nucleotides align to TRBD1. V lost 6 bases and J lost 4; bases outside the gene matches: 13. The CDR3 extends over 15 amino acids. Germline CDR1 is SQVTM and CDR2 is ANQGSEA. Here the CDR3 reads CSVPLQGAKAYGYTF. The CDR3 DNA follows: TGCAGCGTCCCCCTCCAGGGGGCGAAGGCCTATGGCTACACCTTC.

The V and J genes are TRBV28 and TRBJ2-7; D might be TRBD2 (6 bases). V dropped 5 bases and J dropped 0 bases, with 14 bases sitting between them. The CDR3 runs 15 residues. Germline V CDR1 and CDR2: MDHEN, SYDVKM. This CDR3 reads CASSPGAGLSYEQYF. The CDR3 DNA is TGTGCCAGCAGTCCGGGCGCGGGACTCTCCTACGAGCAGTACTTC.

CDR3 DNA: TGTGCCAGCAGCTTCTTCCAGGAAAACAATGAGCAGTTCTTC. It is translated as CASSFFQENNEQFF. The chain links TRBV7-2 to TRBJ2-1; D gene uncertain. Per germline, CDR1 SGHTA and CDR2 FQGNSA. V shed 3 bases and J shed 5 bases, with 11 bases lying between them. The CDR3 contains 14 residues. The full variable domain, rest sourced from reference TRBV7-2 and TRBJ2-1, is GAGVSQSPSNKVTEKGKDVELRCDPISGHTALYWYRQSLGQGLEFLIYFQGNSAPDKSGLPSDRFSAERTGGSVSTLTIQRTQQEDSAVYLCASSFFQENNEQFFGPGTRLTVL.